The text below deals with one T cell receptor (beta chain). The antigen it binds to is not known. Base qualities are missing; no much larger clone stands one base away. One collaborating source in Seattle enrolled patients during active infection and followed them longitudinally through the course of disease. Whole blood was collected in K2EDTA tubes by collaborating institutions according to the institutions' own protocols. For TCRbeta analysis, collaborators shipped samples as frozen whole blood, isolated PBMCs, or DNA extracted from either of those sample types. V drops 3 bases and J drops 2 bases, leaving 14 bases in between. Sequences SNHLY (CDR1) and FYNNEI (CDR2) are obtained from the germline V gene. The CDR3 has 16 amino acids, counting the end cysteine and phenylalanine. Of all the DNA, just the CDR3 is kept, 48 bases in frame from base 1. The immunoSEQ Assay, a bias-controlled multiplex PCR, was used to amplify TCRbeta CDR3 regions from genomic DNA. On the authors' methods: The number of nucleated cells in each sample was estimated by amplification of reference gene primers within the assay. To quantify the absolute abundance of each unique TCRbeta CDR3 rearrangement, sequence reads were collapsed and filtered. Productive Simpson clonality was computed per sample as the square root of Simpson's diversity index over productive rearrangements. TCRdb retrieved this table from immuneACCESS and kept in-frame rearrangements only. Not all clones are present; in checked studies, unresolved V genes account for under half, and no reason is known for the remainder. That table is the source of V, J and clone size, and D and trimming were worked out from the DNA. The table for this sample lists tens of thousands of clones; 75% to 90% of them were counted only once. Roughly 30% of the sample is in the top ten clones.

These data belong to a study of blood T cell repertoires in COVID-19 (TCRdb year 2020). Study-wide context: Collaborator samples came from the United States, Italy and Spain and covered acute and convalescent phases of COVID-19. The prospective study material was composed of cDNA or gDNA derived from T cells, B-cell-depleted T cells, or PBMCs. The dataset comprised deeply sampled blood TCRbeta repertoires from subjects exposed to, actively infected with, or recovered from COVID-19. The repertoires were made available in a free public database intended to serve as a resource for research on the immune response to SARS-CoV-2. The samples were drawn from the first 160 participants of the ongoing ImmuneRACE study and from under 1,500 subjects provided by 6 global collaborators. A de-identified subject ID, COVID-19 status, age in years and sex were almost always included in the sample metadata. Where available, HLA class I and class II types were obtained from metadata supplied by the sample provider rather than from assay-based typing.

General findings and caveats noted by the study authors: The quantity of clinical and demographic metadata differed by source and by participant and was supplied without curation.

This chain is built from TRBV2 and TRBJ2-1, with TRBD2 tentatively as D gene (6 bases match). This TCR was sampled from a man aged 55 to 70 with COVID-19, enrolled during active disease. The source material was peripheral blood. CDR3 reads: CASSELEGSAYNEQFF. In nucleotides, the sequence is TGTGCCAGCAGTGAGCTGGAGGGCTCAGCCTACAATGAGCAGTTCTTC. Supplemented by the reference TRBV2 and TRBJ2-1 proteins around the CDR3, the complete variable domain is EPEVTQTPSHQVTQMGQEVILRCVPISNHLYFYWYRQILGQKVEFLVSFYNNEISEKSEIFDDQFSVERPDGSNFTLKIRSTKLEDSAMYFCASSELEGSAYNEQFFGPGTRLTVL.